This T cell receptor beta chain stems from a study of identifying expanded T cells in peripheral blood. The V end was cut by 1 base, the J end by 3 bases, with 13 bases between. Germline CDR1 reads SGHAT; CDR2 reads FQNNGV. CDR3 length: 16 residues. Repertoires were generated with immunoSEQ multiplex PCR, while TCRdb's copy carries only in-frame clones and drops some. In the table there are about 52,000 clones, 82% of which are singletons. The sequence came from a person aged 18-70 years in good health. The gene calls are TRBV11-2 and TRBJ1-3; perhaps TRBD1 as D (6 bases). The sequenced sample consisted of blood. CDR3 sequence: CASSLGPRGVGNTIYF. CDR3 in DNA: TGTGCCAGCAGCTTAGGTCCCAGGGGAGTTGGAAACACCATATATTTT.